This entry lists 18 T cell receptor beta chains sequenced from one sample in a study of CD4 T cells in relation to SARS-CoV-2 and coronaviruses. CD4+ T cells from unexposed donors were obtained before the COVID-19 pandemic (2011-2018). The data were produced by immunoSEQ multiplex PCR, yet TCRdb's version contains in-frame clones alone and is incomplete. This table holds roughly 63,000 clones, over 90% found once. The sequencing input was naive CD4+ T cells from PBMCs. Subset given: naive CD4+ T cells isolated by negative enrichment. These receptors all stem from a human donor in good health.

The chain is built from TRBV18 and TRBJ2-3; 9 positions match TRBD1. J was trimmed by 2 bases and V by 4 bases; bases with no gene match: 4. Germline loops: CDR1 KGHSH, CDR2 LQKENI. This CDR3 is 15 amino acids long. The CDR3 nucleotides read TGTGCCAGCTCACAACAGGGGGCCCTCACAGATACGCAGTATTTT. Its translation is CASSQQGALTDTQYF.

The rearrangement joins TRBV3-1 (or the pseudogene TRBV3-2) to TRBJ1-1; D gene unclear. CDR3 size: 13 residues. Germline values: CDR1 LGHDT, CDR2 YNNKEL (reference sequence). Trimming took 1 base from V and 7 from J, leaving 10 bases between them. The CDR3 here is CASSQGLSREAFF. Written as DNA, the CDR3 is TGTGCCAGCAGCCAAGGACTCTCCCGTGAAGCTTTCTTT.

This sequence joins TRBV6-5 and TRBJ2-3; 7 nucleotides match TRBD1. The trim removed 2 bases at V and 2 bases at J, leaving 7 bases unmatched. CDR1 and CDR2 (germline): MNHEY, SVGAGI. CDR3 size: 16 residues. In DNA form, the CDR3 reads TGTGCCAGCAGTTACGATACGGACAGGACCACAGATACGCAGTATTTT. It encodes CASSYDTDRTTDTQYF.

This chain links TRBV19 with TRBJ2-5; TRBD1 aligns across 8 bases. J was trimmed by 5 bases and V by 2 bases; bases with no gene match: 10. Per the germline V gene, CDR1 is LNHDA and CDR2 is SQIVND (reference sequence). The CDR3 contains 16 residues. The CDR3 DNA sequence: TGTGCCAGTAGTATAATGGGACAGGTCTCCGGGGAGACCCAGTACTTC. Protein sequence: CASSIMGQVSGETQYF.

This chain joins TRBV6-1 and TRBJ1-1, with 7 nucleotides matching TRBD1. Germline V gives CDR1 MNHNS, CDR2 SASEGT. J lost 7 bases, V lost 2 bases, and 16 bases had no gene match. CDR3 size: 17 residues. CDR3 in amino acids: CASSESRTGTDRREAFF. CDR3 in DNA: TGTGCCAGCAGTGAATCGCGGACCGGGACAGATCGCCGTGAAGCTTTCTTT.

The rearrangement joins TRBV18 to TRBJ2-7; 9 bases map to TRBD2. The CDR3 totals 15 residues. After removal of 2 bases from V and 5 bases from J, the junction contained 7 bases not matched to a gene. Germline assignment: CDR1 KGHSH and CDR2 LQKENI. For the CDR3, the DNA is TGTGCCAGCTCACCATCCCGACTAGCGGTCCACGAGCAGTACTTC. It encodes CASSPSRLAVHEQYF. The whole variable domain, filled in from reference TRBV18 and TRBJ2-7, reads NAGVMQNPRHLVRRRGQEARLRCSPMKGHSHVYWYRQLPEEGLKFMVYLQKENIIDESGMPKERFSAEFPKEGPSILRIQQVVRGDSAAYFCASSPSRLAVHEQYFGPGTRLTVT.

The CDR3 region has the DNA TGTGCCAGCAGTTACTCAGTGAGGGGCTCCTACGAGCAGTACTTC. It is translated as CASSYSVRGSYEQYF. V usage is TRBV6-5 and J usage is TRBJ2-7, with D perhaps being TRBD1 or TRBD2 (5 bases each). The CDR3 consists of 15 residues. V was pared by 0 bases and J by 0 bases, with 9 bases between. Germline V gene lookup returns CDR1 MNHEY and CDR2 SVGAGI.

V gene TRBV7-9 combines with J gene TRBJ1-1; 7 bases align to TRBD1. CDR3 size: 15 residues. V lost 0 bases, J lost 1 base, and 2 bases stayed unmatched. Germline-derived CDR1 and CDR2 are SEHNR and FQNEAQ (reference sequence). CDR3 protein: CASSLADRRNTEAFF. CDR3 nucleotides: TGTGCCAGCAGCTTAGCGGACAGGAGGAACACTGAAGCTTTCTTT.

This rearrangement joins TRBV5-1 to TRBJ1-6; TRBD1 matches 9 bases. This CDR3 region has 15 residues. V gave up 0 bases and J gave up 10 bases; unmatched junction bases: 5. CDR1 and CDR2 (germline): SGHRS, YFSETQ. The CDR3 sequence: CASSLDRGRGSPLHF. In nucleotides, the CDR3 is TGCGCCAGCAGCTTGGACAGGGGGCGTGGGTCACCCCTCCACTTT.

The chain uses TRBV9 and TRBJ1-1; no firm D call. The CDR3 has 13 amino acids. Deletions cut 0 bases from V and 5 bases from J, with 8 bases between. Germline loops: CDR1 SGDLS, CDR2 YYNGEE. The CDR3 sequence is CASSVGFWTEAFF. As DNA, the CDR3 is TGTGCCAGCAGCGTAGGGTTTTGGACTGAAGCTTTCTTT.

V and J are TRBV6-5 and TRBJ2-7; 11 nucleotides agree with TRBD2. Trimming took 6 bases from V and 2 from J; bases not matched to a gene: 6. This CDR3 contains 15 residues. The germline gives CDR1 MNHEY, CDR2 SVGAGI. The CDR3: CASSRGTSGPYEQYF. CDR3 DNA sequence: TGTGCCAGCAGCCGCGGGACTAGCGGACCCTACGAGCAGTACTTC.

Comment on this clone: The same CDR3 is also encoded by other DNA sequences in this sample. The chain uses TRBV27 and TRBJ1-1; the match to TRBD1 covers 10 bases. The CDR3 sequence is 17 residues long. Germline loops: CDR1 MNHEY, CDR2 SMNVEV (reference sequence). V shed 6 bases, J shed 9 bases, and the junction held 19 bases outside the gene matches. The CDR3 DNA reads as TGTGCCAGCAGATCCAACGGCCTCGGACAGGGGGGTCTAAAAGCTTTCTTT. It encodes CASRSNGLGQGGLKAFF.

This chain uses TRBV18 with TRBJ2-1; 8 bases are shared with TRBD2. The CDR3 runs to 11 residues. J lost 10 bases, V lost 10 bases, and 6 bases had no gene match. Germline values: CDR1 KGHSH, CDR2 LQKENI. The CDR3: CATSGGREQFF. The CDR3 DNA reads as TGTGCCACGAGCGGGGGCCGGGAGCAGTTCTTC.

This chain connects TRBV5-1 to TRBJ2-5; TRBD1 agrees at 7 bases. The CDR3 sequence is 14 residues long. Losses at the gene ends were 4 bases for V and 7 bases for J; bases not matched to a gene: 10. Germline loops: CDR1 SGHRS, CDR2 YFSETQ. The chain's CDR3 is CASSPGGSYGTQYF. The CDR3 coding sequence is TGCGCCAGCAGCCCAGGGGGATCGTACGGGACCCAGTACTTC.

V usage is TRBV7-9 and J usage is TRBJ2-7; D possibly matches TRBD1 or TRBD2 (6 bases each). This CDR3 contains 12 residues. Germline V gives CDR1 SEHNR, CDR2 FQNEAQ (reference sequence). V was trimmed by 6 bases and J by 6 bases, leaving 12 bases between them. The CDR3 nucleotides are TGTGCCAGCAGAGCACAGGGAGGCGAGCAGTACTTC. This sequence encodes CASRAQGGEQYF.

The chain carries TRBV11-3 and TRBJ2-3; 8 bases match TRBD2. Germline trimming cut 5 bases from V and 0 bases from J; bases unmatched to any gene: 7. Germline-derived CDR1 and CDR2 are SGHNT and YENEEA. The CDR3 is 16 residues long. The CDR3 region is CASSPSSGASTDTQYF. CDR3 bases: TGTGCCAGCAGCCCTAGTAGCGGGGCAAGCACAGATACGCAGTATTTT.

This chain links TRBV5-1 with TRBJ2-1; the D is unclear. This CDR3 is built from 16 residues. Germline CDR1 and CDR2: SGHRS and YFSETQ. V lost 1 base and J lost 6, with 17 bases in between. The CDR3 coding sequence is TGCGCCAGCAGCTTGCCCGTGGGGATGGGATCCAATGAGCAGTTCTTC. This translates into CASSLPVGMGSNEQFF.

The chain couples TRBV28 to TRBJ1-1, with D perhaps matching TRBD1 (6 bases). With 8 bases removed from V and 7 bases from J, the gap between germline ends came to 11 bases. In germline, CDR1 is MDHEN, CDR2 SYDVKM. The CDR3 has 11 residues. CDR3 region: CASRGPSEAFF. The CDR3 DNA reads TGTGCCAGCCGGGGGCCAAGTGAAGCTTTCTTT.